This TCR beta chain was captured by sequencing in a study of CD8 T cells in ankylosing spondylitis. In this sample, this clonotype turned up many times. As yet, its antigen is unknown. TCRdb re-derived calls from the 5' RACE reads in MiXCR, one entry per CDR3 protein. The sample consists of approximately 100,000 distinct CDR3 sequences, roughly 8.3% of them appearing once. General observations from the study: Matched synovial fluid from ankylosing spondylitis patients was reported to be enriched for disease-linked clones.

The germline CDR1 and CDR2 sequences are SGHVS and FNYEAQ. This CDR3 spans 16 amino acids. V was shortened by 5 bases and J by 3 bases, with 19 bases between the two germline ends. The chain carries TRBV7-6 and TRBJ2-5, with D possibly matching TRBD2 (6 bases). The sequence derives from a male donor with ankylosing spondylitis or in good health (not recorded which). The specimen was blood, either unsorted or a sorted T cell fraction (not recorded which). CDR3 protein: CASSAPDRPGEETQYF. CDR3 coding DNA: TGTGCCAGCAGCGCACCCGACCGCCCGGGAGAAGAGACCCAGTACTTC.